These 21 T cell receptor beta chains were all obtained from the same sample, sequenced in a study of blood T cell repertoires in COVID-19. The data were produced by immunoSEQ multiplex PCR, yet TCRdb's version contains in-frame clones alone and is incomplete. The sample lists approximately 85,000 clones, roughly 85% occurring once. Sequenced: peripheral blood. These receptors were collected from a man over 45 with active or convalescent COVID-19.

The chain recombines TRBV7-7 with TRBJ1-2; 11 positions match TRBD1. Germline V CDR1 and CDR2: SSHAT, FNYEAQ (reference sequence). This CDR3 spans 22 amino acids. Trimming took 0 bases from V and 5 from J; bases not matched to a gene: 23. DNA of the CDR3: TGTGCCAGCAGCTTAGCGAGAGCCACCGGGACAGGGGGTGACGAGAGGTTTTATGGCTACACCTTC. Amino acid sequence: CASSLARATGTGGDERFYGYTF.

V is TRBV14 and J is TRBJ2-7, with 11 bases matching TRBD1. Germline loops: CDR1 SGHDN, CDR2 FVKESK. This CDR3 is 16 amino acids long. V dropped 6 bases and J dropped 5; count of bases not matched to a gene: 12. Here the CDR3 DNA reads TGTGCCAGCAGTCATAATCCGGGACAGGGGGTCGACGAGCAGTACTTC. Protein: CASSHNPGQGVDEQYF.

The chain links TRBV4-1 to TRBJ1-2, with D unresolved. Deletions cut 0 bases from V and 1 base from J, with 18 bases between. Per germline, CDR1 MGHRA and CDR2 YSYEKL. The CDR3 totals 18 residues. CDR3 coding DNA: TGCGCCAGCAGCCAAGATAAGTACGCCACGAGAAGTAACTATGGCTACACCTTC. Translated: CASSQDKYATRSNYGYTF.

V gene TRBV10-2 combines with J gene TRBJ1-2; 8 bases match TRBD1. This CDR3 has 15 amino acids. The trim removed 7 bases at V and 6 bases at J, leaving 13 bases unmatched. Germline V lookup: CDR1 WSHSY, CDR2 SAAADI. The CDR3 loop reads CASTKGQGAYDGYTF. Written as DNA, the CDR3 is TGCGCCAGCACCAAGGGGCAGGGGGCGTACGATGGCTACACCTTC.

The chain carries TRBV11-2 and TRBJ2-5; 12 positions match TRBD1. The CDR3 length is 17 residues. Germline CDR1 reads SGHAT; CDR2 reads FQNNGV. V dropped 5 bases and J dropped 5; count of bases not matched to a gene: 12. CDR3 DNA: TGTGCCAGCAGCCCAAGAACGACCGGGACAGGGGGCGAGACCCAGTACTTC. This sequence encodes CASSPRTTGTGGETQYF. The full variable domain, with the rest looked up from reference TRBV11-2 and TRBJ2-5, is EAGVAQSPRYKIIEKRQSVAFWCNPISGHATLYWYQQILGQGPKLLIQFQNNGVVDDSQLPKDRFSAERLKGVDSTLKIQPAKLEDSAVYLCASSPRTTGTGGETQYFGPGTRLLVL.

The chain recombines TRBV3-1 (or the pseudogene TRBV3-2) with TRBJ2-2; 8 bases map to TRBD2. The CDR3 extends over 16 amino acids. V trimming: 4 bases; J trimming: 4 bases; junction bases outside the gene matches: 8. Germline V lookup: CDR1 LGHDT, CDR2 YNNKEL (reference sequence). As DNA, the CDR3 is TGTGCCAGCAGCCCGCGAGGGACTAGAGGCACCGGGGAGCTGTTTTTT. Amino acid sequence: CASSPRGTRGTGELFF.

The chain is built from TRBV7-2 and TRBJ2-1; 14 nucleotides agree with TRBD2. Germline CDR1 and CDR2: SGHTA and FQGNSA. This CDR3 contains 15 residues. With 5 bases clipped from V and 12 bases from J, the junction kept 9 bases outside the gene matches. In DNA, the CDR3 is TGTGCCAGCAGCCCCCGACTAGCGGGAGGGCCAGCGCAGTTCTTC. It encodes CASSPRLAGGPAQFF.

The J gene is TRBJ2-1, the V gene TRBV5-1; D is perhaps TRBD2 (5 bases). V was cut by 0 bases and J by 8 bases, with 12 bases left in between. From germline, CDR1 is SGHRS and CDR2 YFSETQ. The CDR3 sequence is 14 residues long. The CDR3 region has the DNA TGCGCCAGCAGCTTGGATGTGGGAGCGGATGAGCAGTTCTTC. It is translated as CASSLDVGADEQFF. The variable domain in full, with the rest retrieved from reference TRBV5-1 and TRBJ2-1, is KAGVTQTPRYLIKTRGQQVTLSCSPISGHRSVSWYQQTPGQGLQFLFEYFSETQRNKGNFPGRFSGRQFSNSRSEMNVSTLELGDSALYLCASSLDVGADEQFFGPGTRLTVL.

The chain carries TRBV24-1 and TRBJ1-5; TRBD1 matches at 10 bases. The CDR3 runs 17 residues. J lost 4 bases, V lost 4 bases, and 9 bases had no gene match. Germline lookup yields CDR1 KGHDR and CDR2 SFDVKD. CDR3 DNA sequence: TGTGCCACCAGTGAGGGCGTGGGACAGGGGCATAATCAGCCCCAGCATTTT. This gives the protein CATSEGVGQGHNQPQHF.

The rearrangement links TRBV28 to TRBJ2-7, with 7 bases fitting TRBD2. This CDR3 is built from 12 residues. Germline lookup yields CDR1 MDHEN and CDR2 SYDVKM. The V gene end was trimmed by 5 bases and the J gene end by 7 bases; junction bases not matched to a gene: 5. Here the CDR3 DNA reads TGTGCCAGCAGTCTGCGGACTAGTGAGCAGTACTTC. This gives the protein CASSLRTSEQYF.

The rearrangement joins TRBV30 to TRBJ2-2; 8 nucleotides line up with TRBD1. The V gene's germline CDR1 is GTSNPN and CDR2 SVGIG (reference sequence). The CDR3 runs 15 residues. V shed 4 bases, J shed 5 bases, and the junction held 9 bases outside the gene matches. CDR3 sequence reads: CAWIPQGAGTGELFF. Written as DNA, the CDR3 is TGTGCCTGGATTCCGCAGGGGGCAGGAACCGGGGAGCTGTTTTTT.

This chain links TRBV7-8 with TRBJ1-3; 9 bases map to TRBD1. Germline V gene sequence: CDR1 SGHVS, CDR2 FQNEAQ. With 5 bases clipped from V and 3 bases from J, the junction kept 8 bases outside the gene matches. This CDR3 has 16 residues. CDR3 bases: TGTGCCAGCAGCCTAAACCGGGACAGGGTTGGAAACACCATATATTTT. This translates into CASSLNRDRVGNTIYF.

V and J are TRBV7-6 and TRBJ2-1; 8 bases agree with TRBD2. Germline trimming cut 4 bases from V and 6 bases from J; bases unmatched to any gene: 14. CDR1 and CDR2 from the germline V gene are SGHVS and FNYEAQ. The CDR3 length is 17 residues. Here the CDR3 DNA reads TGTGCCAGCAGCTCTCGTCACGGGGGGGAATTTTCCAATGAGCAGTTCTTC. It translates to CASSSRHGGEFSNEQFF.

This chain uses TRBV27 with TRBJ2-1, with 7 bases that match TRBD1. Germline CDR1 is MNHEY and CDR2 is SMNVEV (reference sequence). The J segment lost 7 bases and the V segment lost 5 bases, leaving 14 bases of the junction unmatched. The CDR3 has 16 amino acids. CDR3 protein: CASSPYRQGGGNEQFF. For the CDR3, the DNA is TGTGCCAGCAGTCCATACCGACAGGGCGGCGGGAATGAGCAGTTCTTC.

The chain is built from TRBV27 and TRBJ2-7, with D possibly TRBD2 on 6 matching bases. Germline CDR1 MNHEY, CDR2 SMNVEV (reference sequence). The CDR3 is 16 residues long. Trimming shortened V by 3 bases and J by 5 bases, and 20 bases separated the two germline ends. The CDR3 loop reads CASSFMGLAGLDEQYF. The DNA for the CDR3 is TGTGCCAGCAGTTTTATGGGACTGGCAGGGCTCGACGAGCAGTACTTC.

This sequence joins TRBV29-1 and TRBJ2-2, with 12 nucleotides matching TRBD1. Looked up from germline, CDR1 is SQVTM and CDR2 is ANQGSEA. There are 15 residues in the CDR3. Unmatched junction bases numbered 4, after V lost 4 bases and J lost 4 bases. The CDR3 spells CSVVGTGGLTGELFF. The CDR3 nucleotides read TGCAGCGTTGTTGGGACAGGGGGCCTCACCGGGGAGCTGTTTTTT.

The chain carries TRBV19 and TRBJ2-7; 7 bases fit TRBD1. This CDR3 is 14 amino acids long. Germline-derived CDR1 and CDR2 are LNHDA and SQIVND (reference sequence). Trimming at V came to 5 bases and at J to 0 bases, leaving 4 bases not matched to a gene. In DNA form, the CDR3 reads TGTGCCAGTAGTCCCCGGGACAGCTCCTACGAGCAGTACTTC. It specifies CASSPRDSSYEQYF.

The gene calls are TRBV2 and TRBJ2-5; 8 nucleotides match TRBD2. This CDR3 has 13 residues. Germline CDR1 reads SNHLY; CDR2 reads FYNNEI. The V gene end was trimmed by 6 bases and the J gene end by 9 bases; junction bases not matched to a gene: 9. The CDR3 sequence: CASSISGGLAQYF. DNA of the CDR3: TGTGCCAGCAGCATCAGCGGGGGCCTGGCCCAGTACTTC. The full variable domain, in which reference TRBV2 and TRBJ2-5 provide the parts outside the CDR3, is EPEVTQTPSHQVTQMGQEVILRCVPISNHLYFYWYRQILGQKVEFLVSFYNNEISEKSEIFDDQFSVERPDGSNFTLKIRSTKLEDSAMYFCASSISGGLAQYFGPGTRLLVL.

This clone was counted a single time. V usage is TRBV7-7 and J usage is TRBJ2-2, with a weak D call TRBD2 (7 bases). V was shortened by 0 bases and J by 5 bases, with 10 bases between the two germline ends. CDR3 length equals 15 residues. Germline assignment: CDR1 SSHAT and CDR2 FNYEAQ (reference sequence). In nucleotides, the CDR3 is TGTGCCAGCAGCTTAGCGGGGGGGCTTACCGGGGAGCTGTTTTTT. Translation: CASSLAGGLTGELFF.

This chain joins TRBV30 and TRBJ1-3, with D maybe TRBD1 (6 bases). This CDR3 contains 13 residues. V lost 6 bases and J lost 4, with 13 bases in between. The germline V gene encodes CDR1 GTSNPN and CDR2 SVGIG (reference sequence). The CDR3 sequence is CACKGDVGNTIYF. CDR3 bases: TGTGCCTGTAAGGGGGACGTCGGAAACACCATATATTTT.

The CDR3 loop is CASSEGGGRNPYEQYF. CDR3 sequence (DNA): TGTGCCAGCAGTGAAGGCGGGGGGCGAAATCCTTACGAGCAGTACTTC. The chain uses TRBV6-1 and TRBJ2-7, with 8 bases matching TRBD2. The ends lost 1 base at V and 4 bases at J; junction bases unmatched: 9. This CDR3 region has 16 residues. The germline V gene encodes CDR1 MNHNS and CDR2 SASEGT.